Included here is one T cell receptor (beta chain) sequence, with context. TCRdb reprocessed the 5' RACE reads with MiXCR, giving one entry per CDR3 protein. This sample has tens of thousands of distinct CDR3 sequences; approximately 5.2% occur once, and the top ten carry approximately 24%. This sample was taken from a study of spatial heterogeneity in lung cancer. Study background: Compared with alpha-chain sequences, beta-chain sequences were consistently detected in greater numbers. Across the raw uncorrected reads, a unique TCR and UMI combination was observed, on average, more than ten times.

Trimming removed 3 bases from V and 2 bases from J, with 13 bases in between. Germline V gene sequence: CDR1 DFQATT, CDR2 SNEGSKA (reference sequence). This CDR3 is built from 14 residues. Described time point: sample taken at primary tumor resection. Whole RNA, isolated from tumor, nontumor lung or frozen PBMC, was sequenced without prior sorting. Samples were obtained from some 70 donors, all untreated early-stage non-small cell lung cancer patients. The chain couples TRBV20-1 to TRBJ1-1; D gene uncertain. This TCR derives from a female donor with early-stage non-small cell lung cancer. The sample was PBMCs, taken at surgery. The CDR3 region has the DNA TGCAGTGCTAGTCGGCCGGGGAGCAACACTGAAGCTTTCTTT. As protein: CSASRPGSNTEAFF.